This passage covers 9 T cell receptor beta chains from one sample sequenced in a study of T cells in Graves' hyperthyroidism and ophthalmopathy. The TCR beta CDR3 regions underwent amplification using RNA transcripts as the source. First-round RT-PCR targeting the TCR CDR3 was performed with the HTBI primer set. Via MiXCR, TCRdb re-called the multiplex PCR reads, giving one row per CDR3 protein. The sample shows 400,000 to 500,000 distinct CDR3 sequences, roughly an eighth of them seen only once. Sequenced material: blood. These receptors were obtained from a young woman with Graves' hyperthyroidism.

This clonotype was seen ten or more times. J is TRBJ2-5 and V is TRBV27, with D tentatively TRBD1 (5 bases). Trimming shortened V by 11 bases and J by 1 base, and 14 bases separated the two germline ends. This CDR3 has 13 amino acids. In germline, CDR1 is MNHEY, CDR2 SMNVEV (reference sequence). The CDR3 DNA sequence: TGTGCCTCAGGGTTTTTTGGCCAAGAGACCCAGTACTTC. This codes for CASGFFGQETQYF.

The chain combines TRBV12-3 or TRBV12-4 with TRBJ2-1; TRBD2 matches 12 bases. Losses at the gene ends were 7 bases for V and 6 bases for J; bases not matched to a gene: 10. CDR3 length equals 16 residues. CDR3 sequence (DNA): TGTGCCAGCACCTCCACTAGCGGGAGGTGGGTCAATGAGCAGTTCTTC. It encodes CASTSTSGRWVNEQFF.

This clonotype has just a few counts. The J gene is TRBJ2-3, the V gene TRBV25-1; TRBD2 aligns across 7 bases. Trimming at V came to 2 bases and at J to 3 bases, leaving 5 bases not matched to a gene. The germline CDR1 and CDR2 sequences are MGHDK and SYGVNS. This CDR3 comprises 15 residues. CDR3 region: CASSEGGRATDTQYF. The CDR3 nucleotides read TGTGCCAGCAGTGAAGGCGGGAGAGCAACAGATACGCAGTATTTT.

This clonotype was counted ten times or more. The gene calls are TRBV7-3 and TRBJ2-3; D is uncertain. The CDR3 is 13 amino acids. Germline V lookup: CDR1 SGHTA, CDR2 FQGTGA. V dropped 5 bases and J dropped 1 base, with 7 bases sitting between them. The CDR3 here is CASSPPGTDTQYF. In DNA, the CDR3 is TGTGCCAGCAGCCCTCCGGGCACAGATACGCAGTATTTT.

This clonotype was counted at least ten times. The chain employs TRBV27 and TRBJ2-3; 7 bases fit TRBD2. This CDR3 contains 17 residues. Trimming removed 4 bases from V and 2 bases from J; junction bases left unmatched: 12. The germline V gene encodes CDR1 MNHEY and CDR2 SMNVEV (reference sequence). CDR3 sequence (DNA): TGTGCCAGCAGTTCCCGACTGGGCGGGGGTTTCACAGATACGCAGTATTTT. This codes for CASSSRLGGGFTDTQYF.

This chain joins TRBV19 and TRBJ1-5; perhaps TRBD1 as D (6 bases). V shed 5 bases and J shed 3 bases, with 14 bases lying between them. The CDR3 is 15 residues long. Germline V gene lookup returns CDR1 LNHDA and CDR2 SQIVND (reference sequence). The chain's CDR3 is CASSPYRQANQPQHF. The CDR3 nucleotides read TGTGCCAGTAGTCCCTACCGACAGGCCAATCAGCCCCAGCATTTT.

A word on this clonotype: A much larger clone sits a single nucleotide away, making a read error possible. The chain couples TRBV5-4 to TRBJ2-7; D might be TRBD2 (6 bases). The CDR3 has 14 residues. CDR1 and CDR2 (germline): SGHNT, YYREEE (reference sequence). Trimming left V 0 bases short and J 7 bases short, with 14 bases between. CDR3 protein: CASSLGGTSNEQYF. CDR3 sequence (DNA): TGTGCCAGCAGCTTGGGCGGGACCTCCAATGAGCAGTACTTC.

This chain uses TRBV7-2 with TRBJ2-7; 7 bases align to TRBD2. The CDR3 is 15 amino acids. CDR1 and CDR2 from the germline V gene are SGHTA and FQGNSA. V dropped 5 bases and J dropped 4; count of bases not matched to a gene: 11. For the CDR3, the DNA is TGTGCCAGCAGCCCCCCGGGTAGGGGAGGGTACGAGCAGTACTTC. As protein: CASSPPGRGGYEQYF.

This clonotype was observed a few times. This chain uses TRBV6-1 with TRBJ1-4; D is undetermined. The CDR3 has 14 amino acids. V dropped 6 bases and J dropped 5 bases, with 13 bases sitting between them. Per the germline V gene, CDR1 is MNHNS and CDR2 is SASEGT. CDR3 in DNA: TGTGCCAGCAGAGCGACGAATCCAAATGAAAAACTGTTTTTT. Its protein is CASRATNPNEKLFF.